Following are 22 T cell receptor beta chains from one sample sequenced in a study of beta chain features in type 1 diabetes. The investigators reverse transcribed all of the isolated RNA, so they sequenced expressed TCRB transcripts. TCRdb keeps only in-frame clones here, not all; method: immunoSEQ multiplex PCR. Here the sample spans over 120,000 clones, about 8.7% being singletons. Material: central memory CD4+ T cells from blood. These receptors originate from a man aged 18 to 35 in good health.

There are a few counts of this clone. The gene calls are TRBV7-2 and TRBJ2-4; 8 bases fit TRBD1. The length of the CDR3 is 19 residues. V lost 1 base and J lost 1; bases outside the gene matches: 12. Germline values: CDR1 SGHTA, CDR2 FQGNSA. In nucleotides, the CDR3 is TGTGCCAGCAGCTTAGTTCCAGGGGGCAATATCCACGCCAAAAACATTCAGTACTTC. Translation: CASSLVPGGNIHAKNIQYF.

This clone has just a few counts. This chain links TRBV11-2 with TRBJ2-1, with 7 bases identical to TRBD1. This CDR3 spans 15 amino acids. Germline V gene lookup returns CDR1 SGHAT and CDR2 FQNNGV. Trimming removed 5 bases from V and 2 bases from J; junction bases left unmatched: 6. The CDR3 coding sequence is TGTGCCAGCAGCCGCAGGACAGGAACCTACAATGAGCAGTTCTTC. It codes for CASSRRTGTYNEQFF. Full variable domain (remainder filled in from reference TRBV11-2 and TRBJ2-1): EAGVAQSPRYKIIEKRQSVAFWCNPISGHATLYWYQQILGQGPKLLIQFQNNGVVDDSQLPKDRFSAERLKGVDSTLKIQPAKLEDSAVYLCASSRRTGTYNEQFFGPGTRLTVL.

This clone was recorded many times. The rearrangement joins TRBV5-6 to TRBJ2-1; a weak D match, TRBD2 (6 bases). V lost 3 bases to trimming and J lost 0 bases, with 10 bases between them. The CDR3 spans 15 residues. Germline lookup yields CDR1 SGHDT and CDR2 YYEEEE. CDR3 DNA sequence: TGTGCCAGCAGCTGGGACTCAAGCTCCTACAATGAGCAGTTCTTC. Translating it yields CASSWDSSSYNEQFF.

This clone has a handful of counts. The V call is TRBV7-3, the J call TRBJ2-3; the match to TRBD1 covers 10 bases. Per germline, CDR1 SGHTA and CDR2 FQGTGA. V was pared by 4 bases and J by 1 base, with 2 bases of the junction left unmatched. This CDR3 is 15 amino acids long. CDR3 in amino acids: CASSSGTGGTDTQYF. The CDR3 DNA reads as TGTGCCAGCAGCTCCGGGACAGGGGGCACAGATACGCAGTATTTT.

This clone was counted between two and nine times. The CDR3 reads CASSLGQGRYNEQFF. The CDR3 DNA reads TGTGCCAGCAGCTTGGGACAGGGTCGTTACAATGAGCAGTTCTTC. The rearrangement links TRBV7-2 to TRBJ2-1, with TRBD1 identical over 9 bases. This CDR3 is 15 amino acids long. Germline V gives CDR1 SGHTA, CDR2 FQGNSA. Trimming at V came to 3 bases and at J to 4 bases, leaving 4 bases not matched to a gene. Based on the CDR3 plus reference TRBV7-2 and TRBJ2-1, the full variable domain is GAGVSQSPSNKVTEKGKDVELRCDPISGHTALYWYRQSLGQGLEFLIYFQGNSAPDKSGLPSDRFSAERTGGSVSTLTIQRTQQEDSAVYLCASSLGQGRYNEQFFGPGTRLTVL.

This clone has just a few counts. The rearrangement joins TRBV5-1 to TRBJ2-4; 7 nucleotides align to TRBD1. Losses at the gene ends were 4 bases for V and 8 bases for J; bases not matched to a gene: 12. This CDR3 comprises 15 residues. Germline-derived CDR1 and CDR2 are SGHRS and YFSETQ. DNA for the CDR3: TGCGCCAGCAGCCCCTCACGACAGGGTCGGGACATTCAGTACTTC. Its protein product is CASSPSRQGRDIQYF.

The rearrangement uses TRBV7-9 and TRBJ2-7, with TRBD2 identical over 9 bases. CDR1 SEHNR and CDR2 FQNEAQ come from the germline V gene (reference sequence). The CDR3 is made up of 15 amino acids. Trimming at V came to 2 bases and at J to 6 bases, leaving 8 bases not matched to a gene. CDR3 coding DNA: TGTGCCAGCAGCTTAACAGGCGGGGGGGCATCCGAGCAGTACTTC. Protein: CASSLTGGGASEQYF. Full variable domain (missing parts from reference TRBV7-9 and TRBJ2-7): DTGVSQNPRHKITKRGQNVTFRCDPISEHNRLYWYRQTLGQGPEFLTYFQNEAQLEKSRLLSDRFSAERPKGSFSTLEIQRTEQGDSAMYLCASSLTGGGASEQYFGPGTRLTVT.

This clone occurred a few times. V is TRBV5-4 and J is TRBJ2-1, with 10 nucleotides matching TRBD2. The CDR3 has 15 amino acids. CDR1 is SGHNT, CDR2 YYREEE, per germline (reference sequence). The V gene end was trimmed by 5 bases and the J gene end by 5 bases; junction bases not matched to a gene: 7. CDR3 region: CASSRAGGRNNEQFF. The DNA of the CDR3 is TGTGCCAGCAGTCGAGCGGGGGGGCGAAACAATGAGCAGTTCTTC. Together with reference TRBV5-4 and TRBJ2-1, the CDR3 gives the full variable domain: ETGVTQSPTHLIKTRGQQVTLRCSSQSGHNTVSWYQQALGQGPQFIFQYYREEENGRGNFPPRFSGLQFPNYSSELNVNALELDDSALYLCASSRAGGRNNEQFFGPGTRLTVL.

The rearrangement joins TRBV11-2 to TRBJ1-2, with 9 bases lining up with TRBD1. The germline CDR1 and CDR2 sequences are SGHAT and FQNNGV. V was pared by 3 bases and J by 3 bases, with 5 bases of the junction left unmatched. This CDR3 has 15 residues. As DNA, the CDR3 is TGTGCCAGCAGCTTTCGGACAGGGGCACACTATGGCTACACCTTC. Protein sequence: CASSFRTGAHYGYTF. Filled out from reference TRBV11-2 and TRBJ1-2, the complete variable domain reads EAGVAQSPRYKIIEKRQSVAFWCNPISGHATLYWYQQILGQGPKLLIQFQNNGVVDDSQLPKDRFSAERLKGVDSTLKIQPAKLEDSAVYLCASSFRTGAHYGYTFGSGTRLTVV.

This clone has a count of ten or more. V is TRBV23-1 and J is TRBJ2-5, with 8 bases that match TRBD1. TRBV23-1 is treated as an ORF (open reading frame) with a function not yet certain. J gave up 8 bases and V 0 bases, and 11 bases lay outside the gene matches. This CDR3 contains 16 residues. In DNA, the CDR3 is TGCGCCAGCAGTCAATCTCGGATGGACAGGGATGCAACCCAGTACTTC. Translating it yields CASSQSRMDRDATQYF.

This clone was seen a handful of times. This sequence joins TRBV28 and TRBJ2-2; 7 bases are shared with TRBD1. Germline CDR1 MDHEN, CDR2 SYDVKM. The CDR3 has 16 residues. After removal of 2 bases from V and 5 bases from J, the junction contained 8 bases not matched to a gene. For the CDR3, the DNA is TGTGCCAGCAGTTTACATACGGCAGGGGGAACCGGGGAGCTGTTTTTT. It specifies CASSLHTAGGTGELFF.

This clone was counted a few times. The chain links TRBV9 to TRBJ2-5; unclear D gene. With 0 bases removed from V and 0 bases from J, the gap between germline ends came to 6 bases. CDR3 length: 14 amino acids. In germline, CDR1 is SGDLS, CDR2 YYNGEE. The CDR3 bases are TGTGCCAGCAGCGTAGGTCCAGACCAAGAGACCCAGTACTTC. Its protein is CASSVGPDQETQYF.

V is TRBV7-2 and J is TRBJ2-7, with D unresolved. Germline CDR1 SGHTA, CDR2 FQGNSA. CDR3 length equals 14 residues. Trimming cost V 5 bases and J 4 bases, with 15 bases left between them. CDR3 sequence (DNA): TGTGCCAGCAGCAACCCTCCTAGGCTATACGAGCAGTACTTC. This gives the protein CASSNPPRLYEQYF.

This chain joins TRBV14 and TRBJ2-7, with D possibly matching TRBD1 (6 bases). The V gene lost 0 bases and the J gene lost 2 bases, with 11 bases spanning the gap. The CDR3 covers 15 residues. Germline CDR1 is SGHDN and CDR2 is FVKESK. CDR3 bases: TGTGCCAGCAGCCAAGATCGCGGACAGACCTACGAGCAGTACTTC. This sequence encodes CASSQDRGQTYEQYF.

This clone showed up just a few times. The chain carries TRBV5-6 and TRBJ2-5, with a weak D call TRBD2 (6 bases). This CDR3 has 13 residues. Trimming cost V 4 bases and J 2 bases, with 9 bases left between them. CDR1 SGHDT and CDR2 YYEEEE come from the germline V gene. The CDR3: CASSPDYQETQYF. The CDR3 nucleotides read TGTGCCAGCAGCCCGGACTATCAAGAGACCCAGTACTTC.

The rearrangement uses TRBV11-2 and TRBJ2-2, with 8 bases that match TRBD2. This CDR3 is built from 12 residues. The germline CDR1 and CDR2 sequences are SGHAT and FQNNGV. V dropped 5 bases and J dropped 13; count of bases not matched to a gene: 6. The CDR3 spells CASSPGGYRLFF. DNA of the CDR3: TGTGCCAGCAGCCCGGGGGGGTATAGGCTGTTTTTT. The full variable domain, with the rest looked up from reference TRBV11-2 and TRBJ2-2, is EAGVAQSPRYKIIEKRQSVAFWCNPISGHATLYWYQQILGQGPKLLIQFQNNGVVDDSQLPKDRFSAERLKGVDSTLKIQPAKLEDSAVYLCASSPGGYRLFFGEGSRLTVL.

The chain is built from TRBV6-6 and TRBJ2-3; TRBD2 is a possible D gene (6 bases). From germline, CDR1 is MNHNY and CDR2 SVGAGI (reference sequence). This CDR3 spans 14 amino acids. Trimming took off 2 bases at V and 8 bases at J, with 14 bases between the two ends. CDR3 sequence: CASSYRDSGGTQYF. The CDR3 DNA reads TGTGCCAGCAGTTACAGGGACTCTGGGGGTACGCAGTATTTT.

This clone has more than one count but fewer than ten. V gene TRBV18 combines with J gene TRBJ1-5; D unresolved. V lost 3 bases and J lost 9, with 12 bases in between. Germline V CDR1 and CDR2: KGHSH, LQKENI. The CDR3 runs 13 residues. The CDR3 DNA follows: TGTGCCAGCTCACCCGCCCTAGCGCGGCCCCAGCATTTT. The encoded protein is CASSPALARPQHF.

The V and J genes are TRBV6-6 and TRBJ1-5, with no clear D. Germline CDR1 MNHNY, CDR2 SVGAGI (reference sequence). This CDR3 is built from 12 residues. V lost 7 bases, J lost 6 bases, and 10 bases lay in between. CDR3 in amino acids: CASTTEGQPQHF. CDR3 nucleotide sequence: TGTGCCAGCACCACAGAGGGTCAGCCCCAGCATTTT.

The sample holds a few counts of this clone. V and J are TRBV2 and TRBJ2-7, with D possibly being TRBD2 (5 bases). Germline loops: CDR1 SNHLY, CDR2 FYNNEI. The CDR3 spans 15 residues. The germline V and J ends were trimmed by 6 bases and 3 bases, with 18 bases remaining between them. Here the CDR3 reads CASSQESGSDYEQYF. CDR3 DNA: TGTGCCAGCAGCCAAGAGTCGGGATCCGACTACGAGCAGTACTTC. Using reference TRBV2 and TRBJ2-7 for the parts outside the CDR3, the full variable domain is EPEVTQTPSHQVTQMGQEVILRCVPISNHLYFYWYRQILGQKVEFLVSFYNNEISEKSEIFDDQFSVERPDGSNFTLKIRSTKLEDSAMYFCASSQESGSDYEQYFGPGTRLTVT.

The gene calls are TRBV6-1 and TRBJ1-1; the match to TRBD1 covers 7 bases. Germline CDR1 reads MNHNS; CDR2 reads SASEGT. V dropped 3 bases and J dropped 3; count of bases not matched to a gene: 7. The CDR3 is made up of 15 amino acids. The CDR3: CASSDTGTAYTEAFF. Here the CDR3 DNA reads TGTGCCAGCAGTGACACCGGGACAGCGTACACTGAAGCTTTCTTT.

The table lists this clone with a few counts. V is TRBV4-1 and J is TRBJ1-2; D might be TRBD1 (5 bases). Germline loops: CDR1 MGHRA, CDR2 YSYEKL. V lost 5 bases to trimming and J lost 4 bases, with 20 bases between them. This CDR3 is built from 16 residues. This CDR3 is CASSSGAASVSYGYTF. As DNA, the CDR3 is TGCGCCAGCAGCAGTGGGGCTGCTTCAGTATCCTATGGCTACACCTTC.